The following is a T cell receptor (beta chain) sequence with its context. This specimen comes from a study of blood T cell repertoires in COVID-19. In the study overall: Sample material is recorded as cDNA or gDNA derived from T cells, B-cell-depleted T cells, or PBMCs.

Original processing methods: Reference gene primer amplification in the assay estimated nucleated cell counts. Some clones are missing from TCRdb's copy, which holds only in-frame ones; the method was immunoSEQ multiplex PCR. The V and J calls and clone size come from that table; D and trimming were worked out from the DNA. The sample records 52,000 or so clones, more than 85% being singletons. The J segment lost 0 bases and the V segment lost 0 bases, leaving 11 bases of the junction unmatched. CDR1 is LNHNV and CDR2 is YYDKDF in the germline V gene (reference sequence). The CDR3 contains 18 residues.

The sequence came from a man aged 50-59 years with acute or convalescent COVID-19. Source material: peripheral blood. V is TRBV15 and J is TRBJ2-7, with TRBD1 matching over 7 bases. Here the CDR3 DNA reads TGTGCCACCAGCAGAGATCTCCCCATGGGACAGCTCTCCTACGAGCAGTACTTC. This translates into CATSRDLPMGQLSYEQYF.